The 6 T cell receptor beta chains listed next were all sequenced from one sample in a study of control samples from healthy donors and cancer patients. Sequencing was performed with immunoSEQ multiplex PCR; in TCRdb, only in-frame clones are kept and a portion is missing. The sample holds 85,000 to 120,000 clones; roughly nine tenths are singletons and the top ten take under 3%. Source material: blood. These receptors came from a young woman in good health.

The V call is TRBV25-1, the J call TRBJ2-7; no reliable D call. This CDR3 contains 13 residues. The ends were cut back, 6 bases at V and 6 bases at J, with 15 bases in the middle. The V gene's germline CDR1 is MGHDK and CDR2 SYGVNS. CDR3 nucleotide sequence: TGTGCCAGCAGACCGAATCCCGCAGCCGAGCAGTACTTC. It specifies CASRPNPAAEQYF.

The chain carries TRBV3-1 (or the pseudogene TRBV3-2) and TRBJ1-1, with D perhaps TRBD1 (5 bases). Germline values: CDR1 LGHDT, CDR2 YNNKEL (reference sequence). V lost 7 bases and J 4 bases, leaving 13 bases between the germline ends. CDR3 length equals 13 residues. CDR3 in DNA: TGTGCCAGCACTAACTTGGGGGGCACTGAAGCTTTCTTT. This sequence encodes CASTNLGGTEAFF.

The chain has TRBV24-1 and TRBJ2-1; the match to TRBD2 covers 9 bases. CDR1 is KGHDR and CDR2 is SFDVKD in the germline V gene. This CDR3 spans 17 amino acids. The junction had 8 bases not matched to a gene; V was cut back by 0 bases and J by 6 bases. The CDR3 region has the DNA TGTGCCACCAGTGATTTGCAATCTAGCGGGGATGGCAATGAGCAGTTCTTC. Translation: CATSDLQSSGDGNEQFF.

The V and J genes are TRBV30 and TRBJ2-3, with D perhaps assigned TRBD1 or TRBD2 (5 bases each). This CDR3 comprises 17 residues. V was shortened by 1 base and J by 1 base, with 18 bases between the two germline ends. Germline V gene sequence: CDR1 GTSNPN, CDR2 SVGIG (reference sequence). The CDR3 here is CAWSGRSGRPGTDTQYF. As DNA, the CDR3 is TGTGCCTGGAGTGGGCGGTCGGGGCGCCCTGGCACAGATACGCAGTATTTT.

This chain joins TRBV10-3 and TRBJ1-1; no definite D call. Germline V gene lookup returns CDR1 ENHRY and CDR2 SYGVKD. This CDR3 is built from 15 residues. Trimming removed 4 bases at V and 0 bases at J, with 12 bases between. This chain's CDR3 is CAISVPGRVNTEAFF. The CDR3 DNA reads as TGTGCCATCAGTGTACCTGGGAGGGTGAACACTGAAGCTTTCTTT.

The rearrangement joins TRBV6-6 to TRBJ1-2; 8 positions match TRBD1. CDR1 is MNHNY, CDR2 SVGAGI, per germline (reference sequence). V gave up 5 bases and J gave up 8 bases; unmatched junction bases: 16. The CDR3 contains 16 residues. CDR3 amino acids: CASSLQGARGSSGYTF. The CDR3 DNA sequence: TGTGCCAGCAGTCTCCAGGGGGCGCGAGGTTCCTCGGGCTACACCTTC.